A single sample gave rise to the 30 T cell receptor beta chains below, sequenced in a study of T-cell reconstitution after alpha-beta-depleted transplantation in children. Preparation of the TCRbeta library involved a method that used unique molecular identifiers. TCRdb passed the PCR reads through MiXCR, listing each CDR3 protein once. The table lists fewer than 750,000 distinct CDR3 sequences, 23% of them singletons, with 13% to 15% in the top ten. Specimen: PBMCs, mostly from graft donor cells, collected 360 days after TCRalphabeta/CD19-depleted stem cell transplant. The receptors here all came from a boy under three years old who had a stem cell transplant for acute myeloid leukemia, so the T cells may come from the graft donor.

The rearrangement links TRBV7-9 to TRBJ1-5; no definite D call. Looked up from germline, CDR1 is SEHNR and CDR2 is FQNEAQ (reference sequence). The ends were cut back, 4 bases at V and 6 bases at J, with 7 bases in the middle. The CDR3 runs to 12 residues. DNA of the CDR3: TGTGCCAGCAGCTCACCTAGTCAGCCCCAGCATTTT. It yields the protein CASSSPSQPQHF.

The J gene is TRBJ2-5, the V gene TRBV6-1, with 8 bases lining up with TRBD1. The CDR3 totals 15 residues. After removal of 7 bases from V and 1 base from J, the junction contained 8 bases not matched to a gene. Per germline, CDR1 MNHNS and CDR2 SASEGT. The CDR3: CASKRTGNRQETQYF. CDR3 DNA sequence: TGTGCCAGCAAGAGGACAGGGAACCGCCAAGAGACCCAGTACTTC.

The genes are TRBV4-3 and TRBJ1-4, with TRBD1 matching over 8 bases. This CDR3 is built from 16 residues. Germline CDR1 and CDR2: LGHNA and YSLEER. Unmatched junction bases numbered 7, after V lost 3 bases and J lost 4 bases. The chain's CDR3 is CASSHTNRGFNEKLFF. The CDR3, as DNA: TGCGCCAGCAGCCACACAAACAGGGGGTTTAATGAAAAACTGTTTTTT.

The chain recombines TRBV7-2 with TRBJ2-3; D remains ambiguous. V was cut by 0 bases and J by 6 bases, with 7 bases left in between. The V gene's germline CDR1 is SGHTA and CDR2 FQGNSA. The CDR3 consists of 13 residues. In nucleotides, the CDR3 is TGTGCCAGCAGCTTAGCACGCCAGGATACGCAGTATTTT. Translating it yields CASSLARQDTQYF.

This chain links TRBV29-1 with TRBJ1-4; possibly TRBD1 for D (5 bases). The V gene's germline CDR1 is SQVTM and CDR2 ANQGSEA. This CDR3 region has 13 residues. The germline V and J ends were trimmed by 4 bases and 8 bases, with 14 bases remaining between them. CDR3 in amino acids: CSVGGGGGEKLFF. The CDR3 coding sequence is TGCAGCGTTGGAGGAGGCGGGGGAGAAAAACTGTTTTTT.

This clonotype was counted many times. The chain couples TRBV20-1 to TRBJ1-1; D may be TRBD1 (5 bases). This CDR3 comprises 12 residues. Germline V lookup: CDR1 DFQATT, CDR2 SNEGSKA (reference sequence). V dropped 4 bases and J dropped 5 bases, with 11 bases sitting between them. CDR3 in amino acids: CSAKEGKTEAFF. CDR3 DNA sequence: TGCAGTGCTAAGGAGGGGAAAACTGAAGCTTTCTTT.

At least ten counts were recorded for this clonotype. The rearrangement links TRBV2 to TRBJ2-7, with D perhaps matching TRBD1 or TRBD2 (7 bases each). This CDR3 region has 16 residues. The V gene lost 9 bases and the J gene lost 10 bases, with 31 bases spanning the gap. The germline V gene encodes CDR1 SNHLY and CDR2 FYNNEI. This CDR3 is CASTDSHQGGGPRQYF. The CDR3 coding sequence is TGTGCCAGTACCGACTCCCATCAGGGAGGGGGCCCGCGTCAGTACTTC. Drawing the rest from reference TRBV2 and TRBJ2-7, the complete variable domain is EPEVTQTPSHQVTQMGQEVILRCVPISNHLYFYWYRQILGQKVEFLVSFYNNEISEKSEIFDDQFSVERPDGSNFTLKIRSTKLEDSAMYFCASTDSHQGGGPRQYFGPGTRLTVT.

The rearrangement uses TRBV19 and TRBJ2-7, with D uncertain. Germline V gives CDR1 LNHDA, CDR2 SQIVND (reference sequence). With 1 base removed from V and 3 bases from J, the gap between germline ends came to 16 bases. The CDR3 totals 16 residues. CDR3 in DNA: TGTGCCAGTAGTATAGGTGGCCGCTTTACACTCTACGAGCAGTACTTC. Translating it yields CASSIGGRFTLYEQYF.

V is TRBV20-1 and J is TRBJ2-5; D uncertain. The germline gives CDR1 DFQATT, CDR2 SNEGSKA (reference sequence). V dropped 5 bases and J dropped 0 bases, with 10 bases sitting between them. The CDR3 covers 13 residues. CDR3 nucleotide sequence: TGCAGTGCTTTCGGGCGGAACCAAGAGACCCAGTACTTC. The encoded protein is CSAFGRNQETQYF.

This clonotype was seen more than once but under ten times. The J gene is TRBJ2-1, the V gene TRBV28; 11 bases line up with TRBD2. CDR3 length: 16 amino acids. Losses at the gene ends were 0 bases for V and 3 bases for J; bases not matched to a gene: 1. CDR1 MDHEN and CDR2 SYDVKM come from the germline V gene. The CDR3 bases are TGTGCCAGCAGTTTATGGACTAGCGGGGTCTACAATGAGCAGTTCTTC. Its protein is CASSLWTSGVYNEQFF. Complete variable domain (other parts from reference TRBV28 and TRBJ2-1): DVKVTQSSRYLVKRTGEKVFLECVQDMDHENMFWYRQDPGLGLRLIYFSYDVKMKEKGDIPEGYSVSREKKERFSLILESASTNQTSMYLCASSLWTSGVYNEQFFGPGTRLTVL.

This clonotype occurred a few times. This chain joins TRBV4-3 and TRBJ2-5; 8 positions agree with TRBD2. After removal of 5 bases from V and 5 bases from J, the junction contained 10 bases not matched to a gene. Germline lookup yields CDR1 LGHNA and CDR2 YSLEER. The CDR3 is 15 residues long. CDR3 sequence (DNA): TGCGCCAGCAGCTACGCCTCGGGGGGGCTGGAGACCCAGTACTTC. It codes for CASSYASGGLETQYF.

The gene calls are TRBV7-2 and TRBJ2-7; TRBD1 agrees at 9 bases. V trimming: 4 bases; J trimming: 3 bases; junction bases outside the gene matches: 4. This CDR3 contains 14 residues. Per germline, CDR1 SGHTA and CDR2 FQGNSA. Written as DNA, the CDR3 is TGTGCCAGCAGCTCGGAGGACAGGGGCTACGAGCAGTACTTC. This encodes CASSSEDRGYEQYF. The complete variable domain, with remaining parts taken from reference TRBV7-2 and TRBJ2-7, reads GAGVSQSPSNKVTEKGKDVELRCDPISGHTALYWYRQSLGQGLEFLIYFQGNSAPDKSGLPSDRFSAERTGGSVSTLTIQRTQQEDSAVYLCASSSEDRGYEQYFGPGTRLTVT.

This chain uses TRBV30 with TRBJ1-1; possibly TRBD1 for D (6 bases). Germline V lookup: CDR1 GTSNPN, CDR2 SVGIG (reference sequence). The CDR3 spans 10 residues. Trimming shortened V by 4 bases and J by 10 bases, and 10 bases separated the two germline ends. CDR3 DNA sequence: TGTGCCTGGACCAGGACAGTAGCTTTCTTT. Amino acids: CAWTRTVAFF.

As for this clonotype: This may arise from a read error, as a much more abundant clone is one base away. This chain connects TRBV20-1 to TRBJ2-3; possibly TRBD2 for D (7 bases). This CDR3 is built from 12 residues. CDR1 is DFQATT and CDR2 is SNEGSKA in the germline V gene (reference sequence). Trimming took off 5 bases at V and 4 bases at J, with 10 bases between the two ends. This chain's CDR3 is CSAPGGPDTQYF. The CDR3, as DNA: TGCAGTGCTCCGGGGGGCCCAGATACGCAGTATTTT.

The sample holds many counts of this clonotype. V and J are TRBV20-1 and TRBJ2-5; D remains unclear. The germline gives CDR1 DFQATT, CDR2 SNEGSKA (reference sequence). The length of the CDR3 is 11 residues. V dropped 1 base and J dropped 5 bases, with 5 bases sitting between them. CDR3 DNA: TGCAGTGCTAGAGGAACGGAGACCCAGTACTTC. It translates to CSARGTETQYF.

This clonotype showed up many times. The rearrangement uses TRBV15 and TRBJ2-2; D unclear. Looked up from germline, CDR1 is LNHNV and CDR2 is YYDKDF (reference sequence). This CDR3 is 16 amino acids long. The ends were cut back, 0 bases at V and 7 bases at J, with 15 bases in the middle. Here the CDR3 reads CATSRDRAAKDGELFF. The DNA of the CDR3 is TGTGCCACCAGCAGAGATCGCGCCGCCAAGGACGGGGAGCTGTTTTTT.

This clonotype was picked up a small number of times. The chain couples TRBV13 to TRBJ1-2, with TRBD1 matching over 10 bases. The V gene end was trimmed by 4 bases and the J gene end by 4 bases; junction bases not matched to a gene: 6. This CDR3 contains 15 residues. Germline CDR1 reads PRHDT; CDR2 reads FYEKMQ (reference sequence). CDR3 DNA: TGTGCCAGCAGCTCCGCGACAGGGGGCCTCTATGGCTACACCTTC. This translates into CASSSATGGLYGYTF.

This chain joins TRBV7-8 and TRBJ2-1, with 7 bases identical to TRBD2. This CDR3 is built from 18 residues. V lost 8 bases, J lost 0 bases, and 16 bases stayed unmatched. Germline CDR1 reads SGHVS; CDR2 reads FQNEAQ. Here the CDR3 reads CASGPKRGLPSSYNEQFF. In DNA form, the CDR3 reads TGTGCCAGCGGCCCAAAGCGGGGTCTACCTAGCTCCTACAATGAGCAGTTCTTC.

This clonotype was seen many times. One end of the junction does not line up with germline, which may come from a read error. The gene calls are TRBV7-2 and TRBJ2-4; D may be TRBD2 (5 bases). CDR1 and CDR2 (germline): SGHTA, FQGNSA. This CDR3 is 14 amino acids long. CDR3 coding DNA: TGTGCCAGCACCTTAGATGGAGGCAAAAACATTCAGTACTTC. The encoded protein is CASTLDGGKNIQYF.

In its sample, this clonotype was seen many times. CDR3 coding DNA: TGTGCCAGCAGCTTGAGAAACCCGAACACCGGGGAGCTGTTTTTT. Translation gives CASSLRNPNTGELFF. The chain has TRBV7-9 and TRBJ2-2; D is uncertain. The CDR3 has 15 residues. From germline, CDR1 is SEHNR and CDR2 FQNEAQ (reference sequence). Trimming cost V 3 bases and J 0 bases, with 8 bases left between them. The whole variable domain, remainder taken from reference TRBV7-9 and TRBJ2-2, is DTGVSQNPRHKITKRGQNVTFRCDPISEHNRLYWYRQTLGQGPEFLTYFQNEAQLEKSRLLSDRFSAERPKGSFSTLEIQRTEQGDSAMYLCASSLRNPNTGELFFGEGSRLTVL.

This clonotype was detected many times. CDR3 sequence: CASSPHNWTGYSPEQFF. DNA of the CDR3: TGTGCCAGCAGCCCCCACAACTGGACAGGGTACTCGCCTGAGCAGTTCTTC. The V call is TRBV7-9, the J call TRBJ2-1; 8 bases line up with TRBD1. Trimming cost V 5 bases and J 9 bases; bases outside gene matches: 18. Per the germline V gene, CDR1 is SEHNR and CDR2 is FQNEAQ (reference sequence). This CDR3 region has 17 residues.

The chain employs TRBV12-3 or TRBV12-4 and TRBJ2-1; TRBD1 aligns across 8 bases. The CDR3 spans 16 residues. The ends lost 4 bases at V and 2 bases at J; junction bases unmatched: 7. The CDR3 spells CASSYLTGVTYNEQFF. The CDR3 DNA reads as TGTGCCAGCAGTTACTTGACAGGGGTTACCTACAATGAGCAGTTCTTC.

The chain is built from TRBV6-5 and TRBJ1-2; D remains unclear. The V and J ends lost 2 bases and 2 bases respectively, with 9 bases between them. The CDR3 contains 14 residues. Germline V lookup: CDR1 MNHEY, CDR2 SVGAGI. DNA of the CDR3: TGTGCCAGCAGTTACGGCGACGTGAACTATGGCTACACCTTC. Translation: CASSYGDVNYGYTF.

J is TRBJ2-5 and V is TRBV15; 8 nucleotides line up with TRBD2. CDR3 length: 14 residues. V gave up 3 bases and J gave up 5 bases; unmatched junction bases: 5. Germline V gene lookup returns CDR1 LNHNV and CDR2 YYDKDF (reference sequence). The CDR3 DNA sequence: TGTGCCACCAGCAGCTGGAAGCGGGGGGAGACCCAGTACTTC. Protein product: CATSSWKRGETQYF.

V usage is TRBV28 and J usage is TRBJ2-2; a possible D gene is TRBD1 (5 bases). Trimming removed 6 bases from V and 2 bases from J, with 16 bases in between. CDR1 and CDR2 (germline): MDHEN, SYDVKM. The CDR3 has 16 residues. The CDR3 loop is CASSPWVGPNTGELFF. The CDR3 region has the DNA TGTGCCAGCAGCCCCTGGGTGGGGCCCAACACCGGGGAGCTGTTTTTT.

This clonotype was detected many times. The V and J genes are TRBV7-9 and TRBJ1-1; a weak D match, TRBD1 (5 bases). The CDR3 is 15 amino acids. The germline V and J ends were trimmed by 3 bases and 3 bases, with 14 bases remaining between them. CDR1 and CDR2 from the germline V gene are SEHNR and FQNEAQ (reference sequence). The CDR3, as DNA: TGTGCCAGCAGCTTGGGCGGTCGGGGGTACACTGAAGCTTTCTTT. Its translation is CASSLGGRGYTEAFF.

This clonotype was detected a few times. The chain has TRBV20-1 and TRBJ2-1; 10 nucleotides line up with TRBD2. The CDR3 contains 18 residues. Trimming removed 3 bases from V and 3 bases from J; junction bases left unmatched: 14. Germline loops: CDR1 DFQATT, CDR2 SNEGSKA (reference sequence). CDR3 in amino acids: CSASTFLAGALGYNEQFF. CDR3 sequence (DNA): TGCAGTGCTAGCACGTTTCTAGCGGGGGCCCTAGGCTACAATGAGCAGTTCTTC.

The sample holds many counts of this clonotype. The chain links TRBV29-1 to TRBJ1-2; D gene uncertain. Germline CDR1 and CDR2: SQVTM and ANQGSEA. The CDR3 extends over 17 amino acids. Trimming pared 2 bases from V and 3 bases from J, leaving 22 bases between. CDR3 sequence: CSVEWRLHRPTHYGYTF. In DNA, the CDR3 is TGCAGCGTTGAATGGCGGTTACACAGACCTACCCACTATGGCTACACCTTC.

The genes are TRBV5-5 and TRBJ2-5, with 8 bases matching TRBD1. Looked up from germline, CDR1 is SGHKS and CDR2 is YYEKEE (reference sequence). V lost 0 bases, J lost 7 bases, and 11 bases stayed unmatched. The CDR3 runs 16 residues. CDR3 coding DNA: TGTGCCAGCAGCTTGGATCCAGGGGGCCTTCTGGGGACCCAGTACTTC. Residues: CASSLDPGGLLGTQYF.

The chain links TRBV5-1 to TRBJ1-1; no reliable D call. Germline lookup yields CDR1 SGHRS and CDR2 YFSETQ. The CDR3 runs 14 residues. The germline V and J ends were trimmed by 0 bases and 1 base, with 7 bases remaining between them. For the CDR3, the DNA is TGCGCCAGCAGCTTGGACGCGGGGAACACTGAAGCTTTCTTT. Translated: CASSLDAGNTEAFF.